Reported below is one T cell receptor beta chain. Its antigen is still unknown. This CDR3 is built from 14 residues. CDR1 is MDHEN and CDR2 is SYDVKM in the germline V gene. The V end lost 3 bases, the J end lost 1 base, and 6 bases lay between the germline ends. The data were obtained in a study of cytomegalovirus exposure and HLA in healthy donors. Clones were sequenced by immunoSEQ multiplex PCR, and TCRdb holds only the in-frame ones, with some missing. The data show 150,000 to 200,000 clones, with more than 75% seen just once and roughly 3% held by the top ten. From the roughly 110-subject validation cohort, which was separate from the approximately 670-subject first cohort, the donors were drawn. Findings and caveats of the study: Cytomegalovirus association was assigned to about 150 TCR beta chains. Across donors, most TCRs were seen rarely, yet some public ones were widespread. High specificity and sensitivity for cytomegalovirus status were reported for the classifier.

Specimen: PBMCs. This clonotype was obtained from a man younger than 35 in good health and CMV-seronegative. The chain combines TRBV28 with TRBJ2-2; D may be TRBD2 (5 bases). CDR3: CASSLRENTGELFF. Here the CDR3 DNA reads TGTGCCAGCAGTTTGAGGGAGAACACCGGGGAGCTGTTTTTT.